This T cell receptor beta chain was identified during a study of blood T cell repertoires in COVID-19. Produced via immunoSEQ multiplex PCR; TCRdb's table is partial and in-frame only. The table lists 240,000 or so clones, 88% of them singletons. Germline loops: CDR1 SQVTM, CDR2 ANQGSEA. The CDR3 has 14 residues. The V end lost 4 bases, the J end lost 4 bases, and 17 bases lay between the germline ends. This clone was found once. The receptor was isolated from a woman aged 25 to 45 with acute or convalescent COVID-19. Sample: peripheral blood. This chain uses TRBV29-1 with TRBJ2-7; a possible D gene is TRBD1 (5 bases). CDR3 nucleotides: TGCAGCGTTGTAGGGCAGGGTGTAAGGTACGAGCAGTACTTC. Translation gives CSVVGQGVRYEQYF.